Each of the 14 T cell receptor beta chains below was sequenced from the same sample in a study of neurological immune-mediated disorders. Described time point: longitudinal time-point 3. A single record per CDR3 protein comes from TCRdb applying MiXCR to the 5' RACE reads. The sample lists about 48,000 distinct CDR3 sequences; about 12% were seen once. The specimen sequenced was PBMCs. The receptors come from a male donor with HTLV-1-associated myelopathy (HAM/TSP).

In this sample, this clonotype turned up many times. The chain combines TRBV28 with TRBJ2-4; 7 positions match TRBD1. The CDR3 length is 14 residues. Germline-derived CDR1 and CDR2 are MDHEN and SYDVKM. The ends lost 5 bases at V and 6 bases at J; junction bases unmatched: 7. The CDR3 DNA is TGTGCCAGCAGTCAAAGACAGGGCGGAAACATTCAGTACTTC. Amino acids: CASSQRQGGNIQYF.

This clonotype was seen ten or more times. J is TRBJ1-5 and V is TRBV3-1; D is unresolved. Germline values: CDR1 LGHDT, CDR2 YNNKEL (reference sequence). The CDR3 contains 14 residues. V dropped 0 bases and J dropped 7 bases, with 10 bases sitting between them. The CDR3 is CASSQDATGQPQHF. The CDR3 nucleotides are TGTGCCAGCAGCCAAGATGCCACGGGACAGCCCCAGCATTTT.

This chain's CDR3 is CASSFNRVWEQYF. DNA for the CDR3: TGTGCCAGCAGTTTCAACAGGGTGTGGGAGCAGTACTTC. The J gene is TRBJ2-7, the V gene TRBV12-3 or TRBV12-4, with D possibly being TRBD1 (6 bases). V gave up 3 bases and J gave up 7 bases, with 13 bases separating them. CDR3 length: 13 residues.

The rearrangement joins TRBV19 to TRBJ2-3; the D gene is possibly TRBD2 (5 bases). CDR1 is LNHDA and CDR2 is SQIVND in the germline V gene (reference sequence). This CDR3 contains 16 residues. V was clipped by 7 bases and J by 1 base, with 18 bases between them. The CDR3 spells CASTPLGGYGTDTQYF. In DNA form, the CDR3 reads TGTGCCAGTACCCCCCTTGGCGGGTATGGCACAGATACGCAGTATTTT.

This clonotype was recorded at least ten times. This chain links TRBV9 with TRBJ2-3, with a tentative D call TRBD2 (6 bases). The CDR3 is 14 residues long. Germline CDR1 and CDR2: SGDLS and YYNGEE. V was pared by 0 bases and J by 8 bases, with 13 bases between. CDR3 loop: CASSVGSDYGTQYF. Written as DNA, the CDR3 is TGTGCCAGCAGCGTAGGATCGGACTACGGTACGCAGTATTTT.

The sample holds many counts of this clonotype. CDR3 in amino acids: CSAVGGETQYF. CDR3 in DNA: TGCAGTGCTGTCGGTGGGGAGACCCAGTACTTC. The chain links TRBV20-1 to TRBJ2-5; D not certain. Looked up from germline, CDR1 is DFQATT and CDR2 is SNEGSKA (reference sequence). The ends were cut back, 5 bases at V and 5 bases at J, with 9 bases in the middle. CDR3 length: 11 amino acids.

This clonotype has ten or more counts. The V call is TRBV7-2, the J call TRBJ2-2; 7 bases align to TRBD2. The CDR3 loop spans 15 amino acids. Germline CDR1 and CDR2: SGHTA and FQGNSA. Germline trimming cut 1 base from V and 6 bases from J; bases unmatched to any gene: 5. This CDR3 is CASSLGGAGAGELFF. The CDR3 nucleotides are TGTGCCAGCAGCTTAGGAGGTGCGGGGGCCGGGGAGCTGTTTTTT.

Ten or more counts support this clonotype. This rearrangement joins TRBV7-2 to TRBJ2-5; TRBD1 is a possible D gene (5 bases). Trimming removed 6 bases from V and 4 bases from J, with 15 bases in between. The V gene's germline CDR1 is SGHTA and CDR2 FQGNSA. The CDR3 loop spans 14 amino acids. The CDR3 loop is CASSSAGSGETQYF. CDR3 in DNA: TGTGCCAGCAGTTCCGCAGGGTCAGGAGAGACCCAGTACTTC.

This clonotype was observed many times. This chain connects TRBV3-1 to TRBJ1-5, with D possibly being TRBD1 (6 bases). Trimming took off 6 bases at V and 6 bases at J, with 15 bases between the two ends. CDR1 is LGHDT, CDR2 YNNKEL, per germline (reference sequence). The CDR3 contains 14 residues. CDR3 protein: CASSNSGGLQPQHF. Written as DNA, the CDR3 is TGTGCCAGCAGTAACAGTGGGGGGCTTCAGCCCCAGCATTTT.

This clonotype was seen ten or more times. This chain joins TRBV20-1 and TRBJ1-2; D gene uncertain. Trimming took off 2 bases at V and 4 bases at J, with 14 bases between the two ends. Germline values: CDR1 DFQATT, CDR2 SNEGSKA (reference sequence). The CDR3 totals 14 residues. As DNA, the CDR3 is TGCAGTGCTAGATTACCCAGGACGGTCTATGGCTACACCTTC. It encodes CSARLPRTVYGYTF.

The rearrangement uses TRBV20-1 and TRBJ1-1; tentatively, D is TRBD1 (5 bases). The germline CDR1 and CDR2 sequences are DFQATT and SNEGSKA (reference sequence). The CDR3 consists of 13 residues. Deletions cut 0 bases from V and 3 bases from J, with 8 bases between. The CDR3 region is CSARDRQHTEAFF. CDR3 DNA sequence: TGCAGTGCTAGAGACAGACAGCACACTGAAGCTTTCTTT.

This chain connects TRBV20-1 to TRBJ1-6; D is unclear. V was trimmed by 3 bases and J by 7 bases, leaving 10 bases between them. In germline, CDR1 is DFQATT, CDR2 SNEGSKA (reference sequence). The CDR3 totals 13 residues. The CDR3 coding sequence is TGCAGTGCTAGCGTCTGGAGAAATTCACCCCTCCACTTT. It codes for CSASVWRNSPLHF.

The sample holds many counts of this clonotype. The J gene is TRBJ2-7, the V gene TRBV7-2, with D perhaps matching TRBD2 (6 bases). Germline V gene sequence: CDR1 SGHTA, CDR2 FQGNSA. V was trimmed by 8 bases and J by 2 bases, leaving 13 bases between them. The CDR3 has 13 amino acids. DNA for the CDR3: TGTGCCAGCGCCCTCGGGGAGGCCTACGAGCAGTACTTC. It codes for CASALGEAYEQYF.

The table lists this clonotype with many counts. The J gene is TRBJ2-2, the V gene TRBV20-1; D is possibly TRBD2 (5 bases). CDR1 is DFQATT and CDR2 is SNEGSKA in the germline V gene (reference sequence). The V and J ends lost 5 bases and 3 bases respectively, with 13 bases between them. The CDR3 is 14 amino acids. Here the CDR3 DNA reads TGCAGTGCTTTCGGGGTATGGGACACCGGGGAGCTGTTTTTT. This codes for CSAFGVWDTGELFF.